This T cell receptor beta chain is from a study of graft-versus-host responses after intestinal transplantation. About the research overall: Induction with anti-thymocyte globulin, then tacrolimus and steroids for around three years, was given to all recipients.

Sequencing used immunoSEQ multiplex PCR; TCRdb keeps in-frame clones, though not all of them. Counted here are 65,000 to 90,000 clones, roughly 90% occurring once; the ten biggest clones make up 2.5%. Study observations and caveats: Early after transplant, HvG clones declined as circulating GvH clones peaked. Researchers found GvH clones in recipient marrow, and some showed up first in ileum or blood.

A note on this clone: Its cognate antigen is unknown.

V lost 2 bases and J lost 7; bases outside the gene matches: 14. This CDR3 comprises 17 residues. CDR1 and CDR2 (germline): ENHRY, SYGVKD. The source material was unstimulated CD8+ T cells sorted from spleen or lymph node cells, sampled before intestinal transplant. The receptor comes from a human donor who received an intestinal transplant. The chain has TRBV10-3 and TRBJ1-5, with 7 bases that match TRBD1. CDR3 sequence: CAISEREGSGGWQPQHF. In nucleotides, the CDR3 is TGTGCCATCAGTGAGCGCGAGGGGTCAGGGGGTTGGCAGCCCCAGCATTTT.